A selection of T cell receptor beta chains follows, all from one sample in a study of cytomegalovirus exposure and HLA in healthy donors. The table came from immunoSEQ multiplex PCR; TCRdb's copy has only in-frame clones and leaves some out. Of about 180,000 clones listed, more than 65% are singletons. The sequenced material came from PBMCs. Receptors were obtained from a woman in her 50s in good health and CMV-seronegative. Both conserved end residues are part of each CDR3. A D gene is named only where the DNA matches it firmly. Only part of the rows carry a size: once, few, many, or a class if the clone is expanded.

size	V	J	D	CDR3	DNA
.	TRBV7-9	TRBJ2-7	TRBD2	CASSPGTSGPSYEQYF	TGTGCCAGCAGCCCGGGGACTAGCGGGCCCTCCTACGAGCAGTACTTC
.	TRBV29-1	TRBJ2-5	TRBD1	CSVEEQQGETQYF	TGCAGCGTTGAAGAGCAACAGGGGGAGACCCAGTACTTC
.	TRBV6-5	TRBJ2-3	TRBD2	CASSLAGISTDTQYF	TGTGCCAGCAGTCTAGCGGGGATCTCCACAGATACGCAGTATTTT
.	TRBV28	TRBJ2-7	TRBD1	CASSPGQGPYEQYF	TGTGCCAGCAGTCCCGGACAGGGCCCCTACGAGCAGTACTTC
.	TRBV6-5	TRBJ2-7	.	CASSLTVGYEQYF	TGTGCCAGCAGTTTGACAGTTGGGTACGAGCAGTACTTC
.	TRBV6-6	TRBJ2-7	.	CAVSDIPYEQYF	TGTGCCGTATCGGACATCCCCTACGAGCAGTACTTC
.	TRBV5-6	TRBJ2-3	TRBD2	CASSLGLAGGLLTTDTQYF	TGTGCCAGCAGCCTCGGACTAGCGGGGGGGCTTCTTACCACAGATACGCAGTATTTT
.	TRBV6-5	TRBJ2-7	TRBD2	CAGAPKAGGSYEQYF	TGTGCCGGGGCACCCAAGGCGGGGGGCTCCTACGAGCAGTACTTC
.	TRBV4-2	TRBJ2-3	TRBD2	CASSQDPRTSFTDTQYF	TGTGCCAGCAGCCAAGACCCTAGGACTAGTTTCACAGATACGCAGTATTTT
.	TRBV10-3	TRBJ1-5	TRBD1	CASGQGGYSNQPQHF	TGTGCCAGTGGACAGGGAGGGTATAGCAATCAGCCCCAGCATTTT
.	TRBV28	TRBJ2-6	.	CASSSPGQGANVLTF	TGTGCCAGCAGTTCCCCCGGACAGGGGGCCAACGTCCTGACTTTC
.	TRBV6-1	TRBJ2-3	.	CASSLTGDNSDTQYF	TGTGCCAGCAGCCTAACGGGAGATAATTCAGATACGCAGTATTTT
.	TRBV5-1	TRBJ2-7	TRBD2	CASSLETSGFYEQYF	TGCGCCAGCAGCTTGGAGACTAGCGGGTTCTACGAGCAGTACTTC
few	TRBV6-1	TRBJ1-5	.	CASSATGALGIQPQHF	TGTGCCAGCAGTGCGACAGGAGCTCTGGGGATACAGCCCCAGCATTTT
few	TRBV5-1	TRBJ2-5	TRBD2	CASGPSGSDGETQYF	TGCGCCAGCGGGCCTAGCGGGAGCGATGGAGAGACCCAGTACTTC
few	TRBV19	TRBJ2-3	TRBD1	CASSIPGQGARDTQYF	TGTGCCAGTAGTATCCCCGGACAGGGGGCGCGAGATACGCAGTATTTT
.	TRBV18	TRBJ2-1	TRBD2	CASSQLAGVGGTYNEQFF	TGTGCCAGCTCACAACTAGCGGGAGTGGGGGGAACCTACAATGAGCAGTTCTTC
.	TRBV4-1	TRBJ2-2	.	CASSPQLESAGELFF	TGCGCCAGCAGCCCCCAACTCGAATCGGCCGGGGAGCTGTTTTTT
.	TRBV5-8	TRBJ2-5	.	CASSPQGTQYF	TGTGCCAGCAGCCCCCAGGGGACCCAGTACTTC
.	TRBV11-3	TRBJ2-3	TRBD2	CASSQREDTQYF	TGTGCCAGCAGTCAGCGGGAGGATACGCAGTATTTT
.	TRBV5-1	TRBJ1-1	.	CASSENTIMNTEAFF	TGCGCCAGCTCTGAAAACACGATCATGAACACTGAAGCTTTCTTT
.	TRBV28	TRBJ2-3	.	CASLSGNTDTQYF	TGTGCCAGCCTTAGCGGAAACACAGATACGCAGTATTTT
.	TRBV4-1	TRBJ2-1	TRBD2	CASSPPGTSGTDNEQFF	TGCGCCAGCAGCCCTCCCGGGACTAGCGGGACGGACAATGAGCAGTTCTTC
.	TRBV5-4	TRBJ1-2	.	CASTPEGANYGYTF	TGTGCCAGCACCCCGGAGGGAGCTAACTATGGCTACACCTTC
once	TRBV13	TRBJ2-7	.	CASSLGPSDSYEQYF	TGTGCCAGCAGCTTAGGACCTAGCGACTCCTACGAGCAGTACTTC
.	TRBV10-3	TRBJ2-6	.	CAISVGRGSGANVLTF	TGTGCCATCAGTGTTGGCAGGGGCTCTGGGGCCAACGTCCTGACTTTC
once	TRBV28	TRBJ1-2	.	CASSSLTGTYGYTF	TGTGCCAGCAGTTCCCTTACAGGGACCTATGGCTACACCTTC
few	TRBV18	TRBJ2-1	TRBD1	CASSPGQPRTEQFF	TGTGCCAGCTCGCCGGGACAGCCCCGCACGGAGCAGTTCTTC
.	TRBV15	TRBJ2-3	.	CATGATRERDTQYF	TGTGCCACCGGAGCGACTAGGGAACGAGATACGCAGTATTTT
.	TRBV19	TRBJ2-1	TRBD2	CASSILLAGAAEQFF	TGTGCCAGTAGTATTTTACTAGCGGGAGCGGCTGAGCAGTTCTTC
.	TRBV19	TRBJ1-4	.	CASSRGVNEKLFF	TGTGCCAGTAGTAGGGGCGTTAATGAAAAACTGTTTTTT
.	TRBV2	TRBJ2-3	.	CASSVGSFSTDTQYF	TGTGCCAGCAGTGTGGGCAGCTTTTCCACAGATACGCAGTATTTT
.	TRBV28	TRBJ2-5	TRBD2	CASSSRLAAQETQYF	TGTGCCAGCAGTTCCCGACTAGCGGCCCAAGAGACCCAGTACTTC
.	TRBV19	TRBJ1-2	.	CASSPLDSLYGYTF	TGTGCCAGTAGTCCCCTGGACTCTTTATATGGCTACACCTTC
.	TRBV7-7	TRBJ2-3	.	CASSPGATSTDTQYF	TGTGCCAGCAGCCCTGGGGCAACCAGCACAGATACGCAGTATTTT
.	TRBV2	TRBJ2-7	.	CASSELRGLSYEQYF	TGTGCCAGCAGTGAACTGCGGGGACTCTCCTACGAGCAGTACTTC